This is a list of T cell receptor beta chains from one sample in a study of blood T cell repertoires in COVID-19. TCRdb keeps only in-frame clones here, not all; method: immunoSEQ multiplex PCR. The table includes 180,000 or so clones, 82% detected once. Material: peripheral blood. The origin of the receptors is a woman in her sixties or seventies with acute or convalescent COVID-19. Each CDR3 is given with its conserved first and last residue.

j_call	v_call	cdr3_aa
TRBJ2-5	TRBV18	CASSPIRLETQYF
TRBJ2-7	TRBV10-1	CASSESRGRGEQYF
TRBJ1-2	TRBV6-5	CASRPNRDREEGYTF
TRBJ1-4	TRBV19	CASSMGGFGKLFF
TRBJ2-1	TRBV11-2	CASSTERGSNEQFF
TRBJ2-3	TRBV19	CASSIYGQRPQDTQYF
TRBJ1-1	TRBV9	CASSVALNRAAEAFF
TRBJ1-5	TRBV19	CASSQGQGVINQPQHF
TRBJ1-1	TRBV19	CASSIRGSTEAFF
TRBJ1-3	TRBV28	CASSPKDRVSGNTIYF
TRBJ2-2	TRBV23-1	CASSQHLLRWRTGELFF
TRBJ1-1	TRBV6-2/TRBV6-3	CASSGQRNTEAFF
TRBJ2-3	TRBV6-2/TRBV6-3	CASSLGQFLGTQYF
TRBJ1-1	TRBV6-5	CASTNGRGTEAFF
TRBJ2-3	TRBV9	CASSPGLAEDTQYF
TRBJ2-1	TRBV27	CASSFGTGGINEQFF
TRBJ2-7	TRBV25-1	CASSELGQGDEQYF
TRBJ1-3	TRBV5-1	CASSLAGQADSSGNTIYF
TRBJ1-5	TRBV11-2	CASSSDRGGREPQHF
TRBJ1-3	TRBV7-2	CASSSGGAGSRNTIYF
TRBJ1-2	TRBV7-2	CASSLSWEGKGGYTF
TRBJ1-3	TRBV6-4	CASSLNTIYF
TRBJ1-2	TRBV3-1/TRBV3-2	CASSGGAGCWNYGYTF
TRBJ2-7	TRBV5-1	CASSVGQLSSYEQYF
TRBJ2-7	TRBV28	CASSLSRGLAGGYEQYF
TRBJ2-7	TRBV7-6	CASSGSGLREQYF
TRBJ1-2	TRBV2	CASSERGKGPVGGYTF
TRBJ1-1	TRBV14	CASSQGGLAFF
TRBJ2-6	TRBV9	CASSVQGAPSGANVLTF
TRBJ2-2	TRBV9	CASSSTGGPLISTGELFF
TRBJ1-2	TRBV5-1	CASSYADTNYGYTF
TRBJ1-5	TRBV6-5	CASSYERGNQPQHF
TRBJ2-3	TRBV7-3	CASSVGLAGLTDTQYF
TRBJ2-3	TRBV4-3	CASGGRHSTDTQYF
TRBJ2-1	TRBV5-1	CASSLGTAGRGWDEQFF
TRBJ2-2	TRBV6-2/TRBV6-3	CASSSPGLAGVGPGELFF
TRBJ1-3	TRBV2	CASSSYGTGNTIYF
TRBJ2-5	TRBV11-2	CASSRQGGGETQYF